The TCR beta chain described here comes from a study of CD8 T cells in ankylosing spondylitis. TCRdb re-derived calls from the 5' RACE reads in MiXCR, one entry per CDR3 protein. This sample has 250,000 to 400,000 distinct CDR3 sequences, with 11% found just once. Germline values: CDR1 SGHTA, CDR2 FQGNSA. The V gene lost 6 bases and the J gene lost 0 bases, with 10 bases spanning the gap. The CDR3 is made up of 14 amino acids. This clonotype was seen repeatedly, ten times or more. The sequence was obtained from a female donor with ankylosing spondylitis or in good health (not recorded which). Sequenced sample: blood, either unsorted or a sorted T cell fraction (not recorded which). V gene TRBV7-2 combines with J gene TRBJ2-3, with unresolved D. CDR3 sequence (DNA): TGTGCCAGCAGACCTAGTTCGAGCACAGATACGCAGTATTTT. It codes for CASRPSSSTDTQYF.